This T cell receptor (beta chain) was obtained from a study of molecular identifiers for immune sequencing clone quantification. Overall study context: Across replicate runs, RNA obtained from around 20,000 or 100,000 naive CD8 cells was divided into five, with four undergoing sequencing.

V gave up 3 bases and J gave up 6 bases, with 10 bases separating them. From germline, CDR1 is SEHNR and CDR2 FQNEAQ (reference sequence). The CDR3 covers 13 residues. In this sample, this clonotype turned up many times. Its antigen is unknown. General study points: Whereas clones above 20 RNA copies held under 1% of naive-cell molecules, they held over 97% of effector molecules. One cell's worth of spiked Jurkat TCR RNA was reportedly detectable among about a million naive cells.

TCRdb re-called the PCR reads with MiXCR, one entry per CDR3 protein. The repertoire consists of about 40,000 distinct CDR3 sequences, with about 18% occurring once and the leading ten covering around 7%. Isolation of naive CD8 T cells was achieved by sorting on a CD8+CD4-CCR7+CD45RA+ phenotype. Specimen: naive CD8+ T cells from blood, with Jurkat cell RNA spiked in. Subset reported: FACS-sorted CD8+CD4-CCR7+CD45RA+ naive T cells. V and J are TRBV7-9 and TRBJ2-3; no firm D call. This receptor was identified in a human donor in good health. Some libraries in this study had Jurkat cell RNA spiked in. DNA for the CDR3: TGTGCCAGCAGCTTGCCTGTGGCGGATACGCAGTATTTT. It is translated as CASSLPVADTQYF. The whole variable domain, remainder taken from reference TRBV7-9 and TRBJ2-3, is DTGVSQNPRHKITKRGQNVTFRCDPISEHNRLYWYRQTLGQGPEFLTYFQNEAQLEKSRLLSDRFSAERPKGSFSTLEIQRTEQGDSAMYLCASSLPVADTQYFGPGTRLTVL.